Below, one TCR beta chain is given with its context. Clones were read by immunoSEQ multiplex PCR, and TCRdb kept only the in-frame ones, dropping some. This table holds some 320,000 clones, around 86% found once. The record originates from a study of shared clonotypes between healthy human individuals. This CDR3 region has 16 residues. V was clipped by 0 bases and J by 1 base, with 9 bases between them. Germline CDR1 is LGHNA and CDR2 is YSLEER. The chain carries TRBV4-3 and TRBJ2-2; weak D call: TRBD2 (5 bases). The sample taken for sequencing was memory CD8+ T cells sorted from blood. Subset given: CD45RO+ cells pooled with CCR7-negative TemRA cells. The source of this sequence is a man younger than 30 in good health. CDR3 sequence reads: CASSQEERENTGELFF. The DNA for the CDR3 is TGCGCCAGCAGCCAAGAAGAACGGGAGAACACCGGGGAGCTGTTTTTT.